Listed below are T cell receptor beta chains from one sample, sequenced in a study of blood T cell repertoires in COVID-19. The protocol was immunoSEQ multiplex PCR, while the TCRdb copy is restricted to in-frame clones and leaves out a portion. The sample has 250,000 or so clones; around 90% are singletons. Sequences were obtained from PBMCs or T cells enriched from blood (not recorded which). The receptors were sampled from a woman aged 25 to 45 with acute COVID-19. The CDR3 runs from the conserved cysteine through the conserved F or W. The order of the fields is V gene, CDR3 length, D gene, clone size, J gene, CDR3 protein, CDR3 DNA. D genes are given only for firm matches. A row's size may be missing; if present it is once, few, many or a size class.

TRBV5-1	18	-	-	TRBJ1-1	CASSLVVAGLGLNTEAFF	TGCGCCAGCAGCTTGGTAGTCGCAGGACTTGGACTCAACACTGAAGCTTTCTTT
TRBV19	14	-	-	TRBJ2-4	CASTGRLAKNIQYF	TGTGCCAGTACCGGAAGACTAGCCAAAAACATTCAGTACTTC
TRBV7-8	14	TRBD2	-	TRBJ2-7	CASSLAGGTYEQYF	TGTGCCAGCAGCTTAGCGGGGGGGACCTACGAGCAGTACTTC
TRBV29-1	14	-	-	TRBJ2-1	CSAGRGTNYNEQFF	TGCAGCGCCGGCCGGGGGACCAACTACAATGAGCAGTTCTTC
TRBV30	13	-	-	TRBJ1-2	CAWSVQVRVGYTF	TGTGCCTGGAGTGTACAAGTTCGTGTTGGCTACACCTTC
TRBV7-9	14	-	-	TRBJ2-1	CASSLGRAEGGQFF	TGTGCCAGCAGCTTAGGCAGGGCAGAAGGGGGGCAGTTCTTC
TRBV7-9	13	TRBD2	-	TRBJ2-1	CASSLRGRDEQFF	TGTGCCAGCAGCTTACGCGGGAGGGATGAGCAGTTCTTC
TRBV2	13	TRBD1	-	TRBJ2-7	CASTGTGAYEQYF	TGTGCCAGCACGGGGACAGGAGCCTACGAGCAGTACTTC
TRBV7-2	12	TRBD1	-	TRBJ1-1	CASSLGQGEAFF	TGTGCCAGCAGCTTGGGACAGGGGGAAGCTTTCTTT
TRBV5-1	16	-	-	TRBJ2-6	CASSLTSSGGANVLTF	TGCGCCAGCAGCTTGACTAGCTCGGGTGGGGCCAACGTCCTGACTTTC
TRBV19	15	-	-	TRBJ2-7	CASSTTAGNSYEQYF	TGTGCCAGTAGTACCACTGCAGGGAACTCCTACGAGCAGTACTTC
TRBV5-6	13	-	-	TRBJ2-7	CASSLTSSYEQYF	TGTGCCAGCAGCTTGACCAGCTCCTACGAGCAGTACTTC
TRBV5-1	14	-	-	TRBJ1-2	CASRSTENSYGYTF	TGCGCCAGCAGATCGACAGAAAACAGCTATGGCTACACCTTC
TRBV7-2	15	-	-	TRBJ2-3	CASSLEGSSTDTQYF	TGTGCCAGCAGCTTGGAGGGGTCTAGCACAGATACGCAGTATTTT
TRBV5-4	14	-	-	TRBJ1-1	CASSLERKDTEAFF	TGTGCCAGCAGCTTGGAGAGAAAAGACACTGAAGCTTTCTTT
TRBV5-4	13	-	-	TRBJ1-2	CASSLETNYGYTF	TGTGCCAGCAGCTTAGAAACAAACTATGGCTACACCTTC
TRBV6-6	14	TRBD1	few	TRBJ1-5	CASSYAGGTQPQHF	TGTGCCAGCAGTTATGCAGGGGGAACTCAGCCCCAGCATTTT
TRBV14	15	TRBD1	-	TRBJ1-6	CASSHRTGSWSPLHF	TGTGCCAGCAGCCACCGGACAGGGTCGTGGTCACCCCTCCACTTT
TRBV10-3	14	-	-	TRBJ2-3	CAIRAEIITDTQYF	TGTGCCATCAGAGCGGAAATCATCACAGATACGCAGTATTTT
TRBV6-5	15	TRBD2	-	TRBJ2-7	CASIYGAGGPWEQYF	TGTGCCAGCATTTACGGAGCGGGGGGCCCGTGGGAGCAGTACTTC
TRBV5-6	14	-	-	TRBJ1-5	CASSYGLNNQPQHF	TGTGCCAGCAGCTATGGACTAAACAATCAGCCCCAGCATTTT
TRBV5-1	16	-	-	TRBJ1-2	CASSNPGTRRDYGYTF	TGCGCCAGCAGCAATCCCGGGACACGAAGGGACTATGGCTACACCTTC
TRBV10-3	14	-	-	TRBJ1-4	CAISERQSNEKLFF	TGTGCCATCAGCGAGCGACAGAGTAATGAAAAACTGTTTTTT
TRBV9	14	-	-	TRBJ2-5	CASSPSTDQETQYF	TGTGCCAGCAGCCCTAGCACCGACCAAGAGACCCAGTACTTC
TRBV9	16	TRBD2	-	TRBJ2-3	CASSVDGGSDTDTQYF	TGTGCCAGCAGCGTAGACGGGGGGTCAGACACAGATACGCAGTATTTT
TRBV3-1/TRBV3-2	16	TRBD1	-	TRBJ1-2	CASSQSDRTTNYGYTF	TGTGCCAGCAGCCAATCGGACAGGACGACTAACTATGGCTACACCTTC
TRBV4-1	18	-	once	TRBJ2-7	CASSQDRTILEGAQGQYF	TGCGCCAGCAGCCAGGACAGGACTATTCTCGAGGGCGCCCAGGGGCAGTACTTC